This T cell receptor (beta chain) derives from a study of PD-1 and CTLA-4 blockade in melanoma. Sequenced by immunoSEQ multiplex PCR; TCRdb stores in-frame clones only, minus some. Of around 31,000 clones detected, around 93% appear once; the ten largest clones hold over 6.5%. CDR3 length: 14 amino acids. The germline V and J ends were trimmed by 0 bases and 0 bases, with 6 bases remaining between them. Looked up from germline, CDR1 is MNHEY and CDR2 is SVGAGI. The V gene is TRBV6-5, the J gene TRBJ2-7; D possibly corresponds to TRBD2 (5 bases). Sequences were derived from CD8+ T cells from peripheral blood, sampled from a patient given anti-PD-1 treatment. The source is a human donor with melanoma. The CDR3 DNA follows: TGTGCCAGCAGTTACTCGCGGGTCTCCTACGAGCAGTACTTC. Amino acid sequence: CASSYSRVSYEQYF.